What follows are 19 T cell receptor beta chains derived from one specimen sequenced in a study of blood T cells in healthy people across ages. A second PCR of 7 to 11 cycles used a sample-barcoded 5' primer and a J-beta primer mix. A single record per CDR3 protein comes from TCRdb applying MiXCR to the 5' RACE reads. The sample has around 710,000 distinct CDR3 sequences; around 46% are singletons. The specimen was blood. The source of these receptors is a woman in her sixties in good health.

This clonotype has more than one count but fewer than ten. The rearrangement links TRBV20-1 to TRBJ2-1, with no clear D. V was shortened by 5 bases and J by 0 bases, with 14 bases between the two germline ends. The CDR3 runs to 15 residues. The germline CDR1 and CDR2 sequences are DFQATT and SNEGSKA (reference sequence). The CDR3 sequence is CSALNRWGSYNEQFF. The CDR3 DNA sequence: TGCAGTGCTCTTAACCGGTGGGGCTCCTACAATGAGCAGTTCTTC.

CDR3 amino acids: CASSQSGTLAEAFF. The CDR3 DNA reads as TGTGCCAGCAGCCAATCCGGGACATTAGCTGAAGCTTTCTTT. This sequence joins TRBV3-1 and TRBJ1-1; weak D call: TRBD1 (6 bases). The CDR3 contains 14 residues. The germline gives CDR1 LGHDT, CDR2 YNNKEL (reference sequence). V was clipped by 2 bases and J by 6 bases, with 13 bases between them.

This clonotype was recorded a few times. Possible read error: a much larger clone is one base away. This sequence joins TRBV5-6 and TRBJ2-5, with D possibly TRBD2 on 7 matching bases. CDR3 size: 16 residues. CDR1 is SGHDT and CDR2 is YYEEEE in the germline V gene. Trimming removed 0 bases at V and 11 bases at J, with 23 bases between. CDR3 amino acids: CASSLARGGAHNEQYF. In nucleotides, the CDR3 is TGTGCCAGCAGCTTGGCGCGAGGGGGGGCCCACAATGAGCAGTACTTC.

The V and J genes are TRBV4-3 and TRBJ1-1; D gene unclear. Germline CDR1 and CDR2: LGHNA and YSLEER. With 0 bases removed from V and 0 bases from J, the gap between germline ends came to 5 bases. CDR3 length: 14 residues. The DNA of the CDR3 is TGCGCCAGCAGCCAAGAGTATATGAACACTGAAGCTTTCTTT. Translated, it gives CASSQEYMNTEAFF.

The rearrangement joins TRBV6-1 to TRBJ2-5; TRBD2 agrees at 8 bases. Germline trimming cut 7 bases from V and 3 bases from J; bases unmatched to any gene: 7. The germline gives CDR1 MNHNS, CDR2 SASEGT. The length of the CDR3 is 14 residues. CDR3 nucleotide sequence: TGTGCCAGCATGGGGCGGGGGGCAGAAGAGACCCAGTACTTC. Amino acids: CASMGRGAEETQYF.

There are a few counts of this clonotype. At one of its ends the junction is not consistent with the germline gene, which may arise from a read error. The chain combines TRBV12-3 or TRBV12-4 with TRBJ2-1; 9 nucleotides match TRBD1. The CDR3 covers 15 residues. CDR3 residues: CASSYTGGGNNEQFF. The DNA of the CDR3 is TGTGCCAGTAGTTACACAGGGGGCGGAAACAATGAGCAGTTCTTC.

This clonotype has more than one count but fewer than ten. This CDR3 is CSAPAPGLGNEQYF. The CDR3 nucleotides read TGCAGTGCACCCGCCCCGGGACTAGGTAACGAGCAGTACTTC. This chain uses TRBV20-1 with TRBJ2-4; TRBD2 agrees at 8 bases. The end of the DNA is better explained by TRBJ2-7, so the J call may be wrong. The CDR3 covers 14 residues. Germline assignment: CDR1 DFQATT and CDR2 SNEGSKA (reference sequence).

This clonotype was observed a few times. The rearrangement joins TRBV3-1 to TRBJ2-7; D not resolved. Trimming left V 4 bases short and J 3 bases short, with 10 bases between. This CDR3 is built from 13 residues. Germline assignment: CDR1 LGHDT and CDR2 YNNKEL (reference sequence). The CDR3 coding sequence is TGTGCCAGCAGCCCCGACATCGACTACGAGCAGTACTTC. Translated, it gives CASSPDIDYEQYF.

The rearrangement joins TRBV7-8 to TRBJ1-2; 11 bases fit TRBD1. The CDR3 is made up of 17 amino acids. The trim removed 1 base at V and 5 bases at J, leaving 9 bases unmatched. Germline CDR1 reads SGHVS; CDR2 reads FQNEAQ. This CDR3 reads CASSLDRTGGAYYGYTF. The CDR3 DNA follows: TGTGCCAGCAGCTTAGACCGGACAGGGGGCGCCTATTATGGCTACACCTTC. The full variable domain, completed using reference TRBV7-8 and TRBJ1-2, is GAGVSQSPRYKVAKRGQDVALRCDPISGHVSLFWYQQALGQGPEFLTYFQNEAQLDKSGLPSDRFFAERPEGSVSTLKIQRTQQEDSAVYLCASSLDRTGGAYYGYTFGSGTRLTVV.

This clonotype has more than one count but fewer than ten. The V call is TRBV5-1, the J call TRBJ2-7; 9 bases match TRBD2. The CDR3 loop spans 15 amino acids. V was pared by 1 base and J by 5 bases, with 7 bases of the junction left unmatched. Germline V gene data show CDR1 as SGHRS and CDR2 as YFSETQ. CDR3 in DNA: TGCGCCAGCAGCTTGAAGGGTAGCGGGAGTCACGAGCAGTACTTC. Amino acids: CASSLKGSGSHEQYF.

This chain uses TRBV6-5 with TRBJ1-4; the D gene is possibly TRBD1 (5 bases). In germline, CDR1 is MNHEY, CDR2 SVGAGI. V gave up 0 bases and J gave up 5 bases, with 13 bases separating them. This CDR3 is built from 16 residues. This chain's CDR3 is CASSYSIGAQNEKLFF. The CDR3 coding sequence is TGTGCCAGCAGTTACTCGATTGGGGCGCAGAATGAAAAACTGTTTTTT.

With regard to this clonotype: A much more abundant neighbour one base away suggests this may be a read error. The CDR3 coding sequence is TGCAGCGTTGGGCGGACACAATACAATGAGCAGTACTTC. Protein product: CSVGRTQYNEQYF. V usage is TRBV29-1 and J usage is TRBJ2-1, with a possible D match to TRBD1 (5 bases). The J call may be faulty, since TRBJ2-7 better matches the DNA end. Per the germline V gene, CDR1 is SQVTM and CDR2 is ANQGSEA. This CDR3 spans 13 amino acids.

This clonotype was counted between two and nine times. The V gene is TRBV6-4, the J gene TRBJ1-2; TRBD1 is a possible D gene (5 bases). V shed 6 bases and J shed 8 bases, with 16 bases lying between them. From germline, CDR1 is MRHNA and CDR2 SNTAGT. The CDR3 sequence is 13 residues long. The CDR3 here is CASRADKIGGYTF. The CDR3 region has the DNA TGTGCCAGCAGGGCGGACAAGATCGGCGGCTACACCTTC.

The rearrangement links TRBV5-6 to TRBJ2-1; no reliable D call. The V and J ends lost 2 bases and 8 bases respectively, with 5 bases between them. CDR1 is SGHDT and CDR2 is YYEEEE in the germline V gene. This CDR3 region has 11 residues. The CDR3 nucleotides read TGTGCCAGCAGCTTTACCTATGAGCAGTTCTTC. Translating it yields CASSFTYEQFF.

This chain connects TRBV7-8 to TRBJ2-3, with 8 bases identical to TRBD1. Germline V gene sequence: CDR1 SGHVS, CDR2 FQNEAQ. The ends lost 1 base at V and 2 bases at J; junction bases unmatched: 5. The CDR3 consists of 16 residues. CDR3 amino acids: CASSLGDRQFTDTQYF. The DNA for the CDR3 is TGTGCCAGCAGCTTAGGGGACAGGCAATTCACAGATACGCAGTATTTT.

The chain joins TRBV3-1 to TRBJ2-2, with D hard to call. CDR3 size: 15 residues. Trimming left V 0 bases short and J 4 bases short, with 9 bases between. Germline V CDR1 and CDR2: LGHDT, YNNKEL (reference sequence). The CDR3 sequence is CASSQDVGGTGELFF. CDR3 nucleotides: TGTGCCAGCAGCCAAGACGTGGGCGGCACCGGGGAGCTGTTTTTT.

This clonotype was recorded a few times. The V gene is TRBV12-3 or TRBV12-4, the J gene TRBJ2-7; a possible D gene is TRBD1 (6 bases). V was pared by 6 bases and J by 6 bases, with 18 bases between. The CDR3 totals 14 residues. The CDR3 loop reads CASRAVGGRVEQYF. DNA of the CDR3: TGTGCCAGCAGGGCGGTTGGGGGCCGGGTCGAGCAGTACTTC.

This clonotype appeared a few times. This rearrangement joins TRBV7-2 to TRBJ1-2; 8 nucleotides align to TRBD1. Losses at the gene ends were 4 bases for V and 5 bases for J; bases not matched to a gene: 9. The CDR3 totals 15 residues. The germline gives CDR1 SGHTA, CDR2 FQGNSA. The CDR3 is CASSSPTGDVYGYTF. The DNA of the CDR3 is TGTGCCAGCAGCTCACCGACAGGGGATGTTTATGGCTACACCTTC.

The J gene is TRBJ1-1, the V gene TRBV27, with a weak D call TRBD1 (5 bases). V shed 1 base and J shed 4 bases, with 13 bases lying between them. The CDR3 consists of 15 residues. Germline V gene lookup returns CDR1 MNHEY and CDR2 SMNVEV (reference sequence). The CDR3 coding sequence is TGTGCCAGCAGTTTATTAGCAGATCAGGGCACTGAAGCTTTCTTT. This translates into CASSLLADQGTEAFF.